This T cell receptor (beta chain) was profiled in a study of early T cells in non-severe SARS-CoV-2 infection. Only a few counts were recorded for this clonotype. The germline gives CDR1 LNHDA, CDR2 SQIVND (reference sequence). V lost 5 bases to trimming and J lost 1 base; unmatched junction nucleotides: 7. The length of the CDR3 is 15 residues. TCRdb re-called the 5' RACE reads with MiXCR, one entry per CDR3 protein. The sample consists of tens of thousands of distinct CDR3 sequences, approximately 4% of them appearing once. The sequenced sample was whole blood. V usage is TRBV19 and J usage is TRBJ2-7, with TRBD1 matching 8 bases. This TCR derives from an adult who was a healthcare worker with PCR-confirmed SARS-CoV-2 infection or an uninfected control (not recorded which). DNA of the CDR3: TGTGCCAGTAGTCCGGGGACAGGACCATCCTACGAGCAGTACTTC. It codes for CASSPGTGPSYEQYF.